Below are 19 T cell receptor beta chains sequenced from a single sample in a study of blood T cells in healthy people across ages. Combining a sample-barcoded 5' primer with a J-beta primer mix, a second PCR ran for roughly 6 to 11 cycles. Each CDR3 protein is one row after TCRdb ran MiXCR on the 5' RACE reads. The sample has fewer than 2,000,000 distinct CDR3 sequences, about 31% seen once. The sample was blood. These receptors all stem from a woman aged 25-40 years in good health.

The rearrangement links TRBV7-8 to TRBJ2-5; TRBD1 agrees at 9 bases. Trimming removed 5 bases from V and 5 bases from J; junction bases left unmatched: 6. This CDR3 region has 14 residues. Germline-derived CDR1 and CDR2 are SGHVS and FQNEAQ. For the CDR3, the DNA is TGTGCCAGCAGCGTAACAGGGGGCGCGGAGACCCAGTACTTC. Residues: CASSVTGGAETQYF.

The CDR3 DNA reads as TGTGCCAGCAGCGCCGACTCGGGCAGGAGCTCCTACGAGCAGTACTTC. This codes for CASSADSGRSSYEQYF. The chain uses TRBV9 and TRBJ2-7, with D uncertain. The CDR3 loop spans 16 amino acids. The ends were cut back, 3 bases at V and 0 bases at J, with 16 bases in the middle. The germline CDR1 and CDR2 sequences are SGDLS and YYNGEE.

The V gene is TRBV3-1, the J gene TRBJ2-1; D might be TRBD1 (5 bases). With 5 bases removed from V and 8 bases from J, the gap between germline ends came to 19 bases. This CDR3 has 15 amino acids. Per the germline V gene, CDR1 is LGHDT and CDR2 is YNNKEL (reference sequence). The CDR3 region is CASSDGAGSGDEQFF. In DNA form, the CDR3 reads TGTGCCAGCAGCGACGGAGCAGGGTCCGGAGATGAGCAGTTCTTC.

This chain uses TRBV12-3 or TRBV12-4 with TRBJ1-2; D gene unclear. With 7 bases removed from V and 5 bases from J, the gap between germline ends came to 17 bases. The CDR3 is 14 residues long. CDR3 bases: TGTGCCAGCACCCCGGGCGGAGGAGGGTATGGCTACACCTTC. It specifies CASTPGGGGYGYTF.

CDR3 region: CASRLVAGGAYNEQFF. CDR3 DNA: TGTGCCAGTCGACTCGTAGCGGGAGGAGCCTACAATGAGCAGTTCTTC. This rearrangement joins TRBV6-5 to TRBJ2-1; 10 bases agree with TRBD2. CDR1 and CDR2 from the germline V gene are MNHEY and SVGAGI. The CDR3 covers 16 residues. V dropped 9 bases and J dropped 2; count of bases not matched to a gene: 10.

This clonotype was counted a few times. The rearrangement links TRBV7-9 to TRBJ1-2, with D unclear. This CDR3 region has 16 residues. The V and J ends lost 4 bases and 5 bases respectively, with 20 bases between them. CDR1 and CDR2 (germline): SEHNR, FQNEAQ (reference sequence). For the CDR3, the DNA is TGTGCCAGCAGCTCAGTTATGTCCGAGAGGATATATGGCTACACCTTC. Its protein product is CASSSVMSERIYGYTF.

In the case of this clonotype: A read error may account for a junction end that differs from germline. The rearrangement joins TRBV5-1 to TRBJ2-3; possibly TRBD1 for D (6 bases). From germline, CDR1 is SGHRS and CDR2 YFSETQ. The CDR3 has 17 amino acids. The CDR3 spells CASSRTDLLSSTDTRYF. In DNA, the CDR3 is TGCGCCAGCAGCCGGACAGATTTACTTTCTAGCACAGATACGCGGTATTTT.

In the case of this clonotype: A read error may account for a junction end that differs from germline. The chain couples TRBV5-5 to TRBJ1-2; unclear D gene. The CDR3 spans 15 residues. From germline, CDR1 is SGHKS and CDR2 YYEKEE (reference sequence). Here the CDR3 reads CASSFSVGQVYSYTF. The CDR3 coding sequence is TGCGCCAGCAGCTTCTCGGTAGGGCAGGTCTATAGCTACACCTTC.

This chain uses TRBV20-1 with TRBJ2-5; 9 nucleotides line up with TRBD1. CDR3 length: 15 residues. Losses at the gene ends were 0 bases for V and 4 bases for J; bases not matched to a gene: 6. CDR1 is DFQATT, CDR2 SNEGSKA, per germline (reference sequence). The CDR3 region is CSARDPTGGVETQYF. CDR3 nucleotides: TGCAGTGCTAGAGATCCTACAGGGGGCGTAGAGACCCAGTACTTC.

Turning to this clonotype: Because it lacks the conserved phenylalanine or tryptophan at the end, this CDR3 is likely a read error. The rearrangement uses TRBV6-6 and TRBJ2-3, with 7 bases matching TRBD2. Germline CDR1 reads MNHNY; CDR2 reads SVGAGI (reference sequence). The V gene end was trimmed by 2 bases and the J gene end by 2 bases; junction bases not matched to a gene: 7. The CDR3 is 16 residues long. The CDR3 loop is CASSYLLAEFTDTQYC. The CDR3 coding sequence is TGTGCCAGCAGTTACCTCCTAGCGGAGTTCACAGATACGCAGTATTGT.

The sample holds a few counts of this clonotype. The V call is TRBV20-1, the J call TRBJ2-7; D ambiguous. The V gene lost 5 bases and the J gene lost 4 bases, with 15 bases spanning the gap. Germline V gene data show CDR1 as DFQATT and CDR2 as SNEGSKA (reference sequence). This CDR3 is built from 13 residues. The CDR3 protein is CSAGMAFIYEQYF. The CDR3 nucleotides are TGCAGTGCTGGGATGGCCTTCATATACGAGCAGTACTTC.

On this clonotype itself: Germline is not matched at one junction end, which may reflect a read error. The rearrangement links TRBV6-1 to TRBJ2-1; D is possibly TRBD1 (6 bases). The J call could be wrong; TRBJ2-7 is a better fit for the DNA end. The CDR3 consists of 15 residues. Germline lookup yields CDR1 MNHNS and CDR2 SASEGT. The CDR3 nucleotides are TGTGGCAGCAACCCAGCAGGGGATTTCTCCTACGAGCAGTACTTC. Its protein product is CGSNPAGDFSYEQYF.

The chain is built from TRBV6-4 and TRBJ2-6; possible D gene TRBD1, 6 bases. CDR3 size: 16 residues. Looked up from germline, CDR1 is MRHNA and CDR2 is SNTAGT. The germline V and J ends were trimmed by 0 bases and 4 bases, with 10 bases remaining between them. The CDR3 nucleotides are TGTGCCAGCAGTGACTCAGGGGGTCCCGGGGCCAACGTCCTGACTTTC. Its translation: CASSDSGGPGANVLTF.

This clonotype came up many times. The chain combines TRBV7-8 with TRBJ2-1; possibly TRBD2 for D (7 bases). Germline lookup yields CDR1 SGHVS and CDR2 FQNEAQ. Trimming pared 4 bases from V and 7 bases from J, leaving 14 bases between. CDR3 size: 14 residues. The CDR3 sequence is CASSWRGGPNEQFF. CDR3 bases: TGTGCCAGCAGCTGGAGGGGGGGGCCTAATGAGCAGTTCTTC. Looking up the rest from reference TRBV7-8 and TRBJ2-1 gives the full variable domain: GAGVSQSPRYKVAKRGQDVALRCDPISGHVSLFWYQQALGQGPEFLTYFQNEAQLDKSGLPSDRFFAERPEGSVSTLKIQRTQQEDSAVYLCASSWRGGPNEQFFGPGTRLTVL.

The chain is built from TRBV9 and TRBJ2-1; TRBD2 agrees at 14 bases. CDR3 length equals 16 residues. J was trimmed by 2 bases and V by 3 bases; bases with no gene match: 1. Germline V gene sequence: CDR1 SGDLS, CDR2 YYNGEE. DNA for the CDR3: TGTGCCAGCAGCGGGGGACTAGCGGGAGCCTACAATGAGCAGTTCTTC. Protein product: CASSGGLAGAYNEQFF. Full variable domain (missing parts from reference TRBV9 and TRBJ2-1): DSGVTQTPKHLITATGQRVTLRCSPRSGDLSVYWYQQSLDQGLQFLIQYYNGEERAKGNILERFSAQQFPDLHSELNLSSLELGDSALYFCASSGGLAGAYNEQFFGPGTRLTVL.

In this sample, this clonotype turned up a few times. This chain links TRBV7-7 with TRBJ2-5, with 8 bases that match TRBD2. V dropped 4 bases and J dropped 4; count of bases not matched to a gene: 11. CDR3 length: 16 residues. Germline lookup yields CDR1 SSHAT and CDR2 FNYEAQ (reference sequence). In DNA, the CDR3 is TGTGCCAGCAGCTCGGGGGGGCCGGGGCCTTCAGAGACCCAGTACTTC. Its translation is CASSSGGPGPSETQYF.

The rearrangement links TRBV5-1 to TRBJ1-2, with a possible D match to TRBD1 (5 bases). With 0 bases removed from V and 6 bases from J, the gap between germline ends came to 12 bases. There are 14 residues in the CDR3. The V gene's germline CDR1 is SGHRS and CDR2 YFSETQ. In nucleotides, the CDR3 is TGCGCCAGCAGCTTGGAGGGGCCTGCGGATGGCTACACCTTC. Its protein product is CASSLEGPADGYTF.

This clonotype was recorded at least ten times. The V and J genes are TRBV15 and TRBJ2-7; 7 bases are shared with TRBD2. Germline CDR1 reads LNHNV; CDR2 reads YYDKDF (reference sequence). With V trimmed by 5 bases and J by 3 bases, 7 bases remained unmatched. CDR3 length: 14 amino acids. CDR3 protein: CATSLTSGGYEQYF. CDR3 coding DNA: TGTGCCACCAGCCTCACATCGGGGGGCTACGAGCAGTACTTC.

The chain combines TRBV27 with TRBJ1-2; TRBD1 matches at 9 bases. The CDR3 has 14 residues. CDR1 is MNHEY, CDR2 SMNVEV, per germline (reference sequence). With 5 bases clipped from V and 7 bases from J, the junction kept 8 bases outside the gene matches. CDR3 sequence reads: CASSLTGGRGGYTF. In DNA form, the CDR3 reads TGTGCCAGCAGTCTAACAGGGGGCCGCGGTGGCTACACCTTC.